This TCR beta chain was retrieved from a study of T cell clonotyping in hematopoietic cell transplantation. Study observations and caveats: Few recipient clonotypes overlapped donors; over 95% were de novo at given depth.

Sequencing was performed with immunoSEQ multiplex PCR; in TCRdb, only in-frame clones are kept and a portion is missing. Counted here are fewer than 70,000 clones, 94% occurring once; the ten biggest clones make up roughly 1.5%. V gave up 0 bases and J gave up 1 base; unmatched junction bases: 1. The CDR3 runs 14 residues. CDR1 GTSNPN and CDR2 SVGIG come from the germline V gene (reference sequence). In the case of this clone: What it binds is not known.

V usage is TRBV30 and J usage is TRBJ2-7, with 9 bases matching TRBD2. Sequenced: peripheral blood mononuclear cells. The receptor's source is a man in his fifties in good health. Some clones in this sample may be carry-over from other donors' samples. The CDR3 DNA sequence: TGTGCCTGGAGTGTTCTAGCGGGGTCCTACGAGCAGTACTTC. Translating gives CAWSVLAGSYEQYF.